These T cell receptor beta chains were read from a single sample in a study of blood T cell repertoires in COVID-19. The method was immunoSEQ multiplex PCR; TCRdb's version includes in-frame clones alone and lacks a portion of them. The data contain around 23,000 clones, roughly 72% of them singletons. Sequencing used peripheral blood. Receptors were obtained from a woman aged 80 or over with acute or convalescent COVID-19. Each CDR3 is given with its conserved first and last residue. D genes are given only for firm matches. Expanded clones are given a class, and other clones once, few, many or no size at all.

j_call clone_size d_call v_call cdr3_nt cdr3_aa
TRBJ1-2 . . TRBV12-5 TGTGCTAGTGCCCTGGGGCCTGACTATGGCTACACCTTC CASALGPDYGYTF
TRBJ2-7 . TRBD1 TRBV7-9 TGTGCCAGCAGCTTAGCCGGACAGGAGCTCTACGAGCAGTACTTC CASSLAGQELYEQYF
TRBJ2-7 few . TRBV27 TGTGCCAGCAGTTTAAAGGGAGGGGGGTGGTACGAGCAGTACTTC CASSLKGGGWYEQYF
TRBJ1-2 . . TRBV2 TGTGCCAGCAGTGTAGGGTTTGGCGGCGGGTATGGCTACACCTTC CASSVGFGGGYGYTF
TRBJ1-2 many . TRBV3-1/TRBV3-2 TGTGCCAGCAGCCACAGGAGGGGCTATGGCTACACCTTC CASSHRRGYGYTF
TRBJ1-1 . . TRBV7-2 TGTGCCAGCAGCCCCGGCAGGGGCTATAGGGCTTTCTTT CASSPGRGYRAFF
TRBJ1-2 . TRBD1 TRBV29-1 TGCAGCGTTGCCCCGACAGGGGCGCGATATGGCTACACCTTC CSVAPTGARYGYTF
TRBJ1-1 . TRBD1 TRBV29-1 TGCAGCGTAACTACAGGGGGCGGCACTGAAGCTTTCTTT CSVTTGGGTEAFF
TRBJ2-5 . . TRBV7-2 TGTGCCAGCAGCTTGGGGGGTCCAGAGACCCAGTACTTC CASSLGGPETQYF
TRBJ1-2 . . TRBV5-1 TGCGCCAGCAGCTTGGCACAGGGCGGCGGCTACACCTTC CASSLAQGGGYTF
TRBJ2-1 . TRBD2 TRBV27 TGTGCCATCAGAAGGGCTAGCGGGTACAATGAGCAGTTCTTC CAIRRASGYNEQFF
TRBJ1-5 . TRBD1 TRBV2 TGTGCCAGCACGGACAGGGGGTATGGTCAGCCCCAGCATTTT CASTDRGYGQPQHF
TRBJ1-2 . TRBD1 TRBV19 TGTGCCAGTAGTATCGACAGGGATCTCAATGGCTACACCTTC CASSIDRDLNGYTF
TRBJ1-2 few . TRBV7-9 TGTGCCAGCGTCAATCAGGACTGGGACTATGGCTACACCTTC CASVNQDWDYGYTF
TRBJ2-3 . . TRBV7-9 TGTGCCAGCAGCTTAGGGACAGCAGAAGATACGCAGTATTTT CASSLGTAEDTQYF
TRBJ2-1 . . TRBV19 TGTGCCAGTAGTCGGGGAGACACTCGAAATGAGCAGTTCTTC CASSRGDTRNEQFF
TRBJ2-1 . TRBD2 TRBV19 TGTGCCAGTAGTATAAGCTCTACTAGCGGGGCGTATAATGAGCAGTTCTTC CASSISSTSGAYNEQFF
TRBJ1-5 . . TRBV6-5 TGTGCCAGCAGTTACGGGCAGACCAATCAGCCCCAGCATTTT CASSYGQTNQPQHF
TRBJ2-3 . . TRBV20-1 TGCAGTGCTAGTGGTGCGGATACGCAGTATTTT CSASGADTQYF
TRBJ2-7 . TRBD1 TRBV5-4 TGTGCCAGCAGCCCCGGGACAGGGGTCGAGCAGTACTTC CASSPGTGVEQYF
TRBJ1-5 once . TRBV21-1 TGTGCCAGCAGCCCCCGTCCCGTACGGAGCAATCAGCCCCAGCATTTT CASSPRPVRSNQPQHF
TRBJ1-5 few . TRBV18 TGTGCCAGCTCACAGACGGCGGATCAGCCCCAGCATTTT CASSQTADQPQHF
TRBJ1-2 once TRBD1 TRBV28 TGTGCCAGCAGTTTCAGGGGGCGATACTATGGCTACACCTTC CASSFRGRYYGYTF
TRBJ2-1 . TRBD2 TRBV30 TGTGCCTGGAGGGCCCTGGGTAGCGGGATAAATGAGCAGTTCTTC CAWRALGSGINEQFF
TRBJ1-2 . . TRBV2 TGTGCCGGACAAATAACAGGGATTGATGGCTACACCTTC CAGQITGIDGYTF
TRBJ2-1 . . TRBV3-1/TRBV3-2 TGTGCCAGCAGCCAAGGCCGGACTACAGGCAATGAGCAGTTCTTC CASSQGRTTGNEQFF
TRBJ1-6 . . TRBV19 TGTGCCAGTACCAGGGATCATAATTCACCCCTCCACTTT CASTRDHNSPLHF
TRBJ2-3 . TRBD2 TRBV20-1 TGCAGTCAGCAGCGGGGGGATACGCAGTATTTT CSQQRGDTQYF
TRBJ1-3 . . TRBV27 TGTGCCAGCAGTTCGTACAGGGACCCTGGAAACACCATATATTTT CASSSYRDPGNTIYF
TRBJ2-7 . TRBD2 TRBV10-3 TGTGCCATCAGTGAGGGACCCGGACTAGCGGGGGCCTCCTACGAGCAGTACTTC CAISEGPGLAGASYEQYF
TRBJ1-4 . TRBD1 TRBV29-1 TGCAGCGTCCCGGGACAGGGGAGTGAAAAACTGTTTTTT CSVPGQGSEKLFF
TRBJ2-2 . TRBD2 TRBV7-2 TGTGCCAGCAGCCCCTTGGCGACTAGCGAGGCCGGGGAGCTGTTTTTT CASSPLATSEAGELFF
TRBJ2-1 many TRBD2 TRBV27 TGTGCCAGCAGGGTAGGATCTAGCGGGGAGGTTAGGAATGAGCAGTTCTTC CASRVGSSGEVRNEQFF
TRBJ2-2 once TRBD1 TRBV5-1 TGCGCCAGCAGCTTGGAGGGGGCATTGACCGGGGAGCTGTTTTTT CASSLEGALTGELFF
TRBJ1-2 . TRBD1 TRBV3-1/TRBV3-2 TGTGCCAGCAGCCAAGATCAAGGGGGCCGTGGCTACACCTTC CASSQDQGGRGYTF
TRBJ2-3 . . TRBV7-2 TGTGCCAGCAGCTTATCAGGGTTCACAGATACGCAGTATTTT CASSLSGFTDTQYF
TRBJ2-5 . . TRBV11-2 TGTGCCAGCAGCTTAGCGGAGACCCAGTACTTC CASSLAETQYF
TRBJ2-1 . TRBD2 TRBV4-1 TGCGCCAGCAGCCAAGAAGGTGCGGGAGGGCCGGATGAGCAGTTCTTC CASSQEGAGGPDEQFF
TRBJ2-1 few . TRBV27 TGTGCCAGCCGCCTCGGGGGTAGCTCCTACAATGAGCAGTTCTTC CASRLGGSSYNEQFF
TRBJ1-5 . . TRBV6-2/TRBV6-3 TGTGCCAGCAGTTACGCGGGCCCCAATCAGCCCCAGCATTTT CASSYAGPNQPQHF
TRBJ2-7 . TRBD1 TRBV7-2 TGTGCCAGCAGCAACCCGTGGGACAGACCCTCCTACGAGCAGTACTTC CASSNPWDRPSYEQYF
TRBJ2-2 . TRBD1 TRBV6-4 TGTGCCAGCAGTGAAGACAGGGGTAAAGCCGGGGAGCTGTTTTTT CASSEDRGKAGELFF
TRBJ2-1 . . TRBV12-5 TGTGCTAGTGGCCTCCGACAGAGCTCCTACAATGAGCAGTTCTTC CASGLRQSSYNEQFF
TRBJ1-1 few . TRBV3-1/TRBV3-2 TGTGCCAGCAGCACCCGGCGGGGGCTCACTGAAGCTTTCTTT CASSTRRGLTEAFF